Listed here is a single T cell receptor beta chain. Produced via immunoSEQ multiplex PCR; TCRdb's table is partial and in-frame only. The repertoire holds tens of thousands of clones, with 80% to 90% as singletons. This entry belongs to a study of T cell responses to AZD1222 COVID-19 vaccine. Germline V lookup: CDR1 SGHRS, CDR2 YFSETQ. With V trimmed by 4 bases and J by 3 bases, 3 bases remained unmatched. This CDR3 region has 13 residues. The clonotype originates from an adult who received the AZD1222 COVID-19 vaccine. V gene TRBV5-1 combines with J gene TRBJ1-1; 7 bases are a match to TRBD1. The sample in question was peripheral blood, obtained 28 days after the second AZD1222 dose. As DNA, the CDR3 is TGCGCCAGCAGCCGAGACAGGGACACTGAAGCTTTCTTT. This translates into CASSRDRDTEAFF.